These 4 T cell receptor beta chains originate from one sample sequenced in a study of blood T cell repertoires in COVID-19 (dated by TCRdb to 2020 to 2022). The receptor library was made with the immunoSEQ multiplex PCR assay. TCRdb re-hosts the immuneACCESS table, in-frame sequences only. Its copies lack some clones; in the studies checked, an unresolved V gene accounts for under half of them, and the cause for the rest is not known. This sample has tens of thousands of clones in its table, and more than 90% of those were observed once. The ten largest clones represent around 14% of the sample. The sample taken for sequencing was peripheral blood. The receptors come from a human donor with active COVID-19. The donor label of this sample is uncertain.

This sequence joins TRBV6-6 and TRBJ2-5; D possibly corresponds to TRBD1 (6 bases). CDR3 size: 14 residues. V shed 5 bases and J shed 5 bases, with 15 bases lying between them. CDR1 is MNHNY and CDR2 is SVGAGI in the germline V gene (reference sequence). The CDR3 region is CASSRPRGAETQYF. CDR3 bases: TGTGCCAGCAGTCGCCCCAGGGGCGCCGAGACCCAGTACTTC.

The rearrangement uses TRBV2 and TRBJ2-5; D might be TRBD2 (5 bases). This CDR3 region has 15 residues. V lost 7 bases to trimming and J lost 1 base, with 16 bases between them. Germline V gene data show CDR1 as SNHLY and CDR2 as FYNNEI. CDR3 loop: CASTEGMGFQETQYF. As DNA, the CDR3 is TGTGCCAGCACCGAGGGTATGGGGTTCCAAGAGACCCAGTACTTC. The full variable domain, in which reference TRBV2 and TRBJ2-5 provide the parts outside the CDR3, is EPEVTQTPSHQVTQMGQEVILRCVPISNHLYFYWYRQILGQKVEFLVSFYNNEISEKSEIFDDQFSVERPDGSNFTLKIRSTKLEDSAMYFCASTEGMGFQETQYFGPGTRLLVL.

The rearrangement joins TRBV11-2 to TRBJ2-7; perhaps TRBD2 as D (6 bases). Germline assignment: CDR1 SGHAT and CDR2 FQNNGV. V lost 0 bases and J 2 bases, leaving 14 bases between the germline ends. There are 16 residues in the CDR3. CDR3 in amino acids: CASSLDPGTGPYEQYF. The CDR3 nucleotides are TGTGCCAGCAGCTTAGACCCCGGGACTGGACCCTACGAGCAGTACTTC.

The chain links TRBV5-5 to TRBJ1-1; D is ambiguous. V gave up 2 bases and J gave up 1 base, with 15 bases separating them. The CDR3 is made up of 16 amino acids. Germline lookup yields CDR1 SGHKS and CDR2 YYEKEE (reference sequence). This CDR3 reads CASSFSITRSNTEAFF. The CDR3 DNA follows: TGTGCCAGCAGCTTTAGCATCACAAGATCGAACACTGAAGCTTTCTTT. The full variable domain, completed using reference TRBV5-5 and TRBJ1-1, is DAGVTQSPTHLIKTRGQQVTLRCSPISGHKSVSWYQQVLGQGPQFIFQYYEKEERGRGNFPDRFSARQFPNYSSELNVNALLLGDSALYLCASSFSITRSNTEAFFGQGTRLTVV.